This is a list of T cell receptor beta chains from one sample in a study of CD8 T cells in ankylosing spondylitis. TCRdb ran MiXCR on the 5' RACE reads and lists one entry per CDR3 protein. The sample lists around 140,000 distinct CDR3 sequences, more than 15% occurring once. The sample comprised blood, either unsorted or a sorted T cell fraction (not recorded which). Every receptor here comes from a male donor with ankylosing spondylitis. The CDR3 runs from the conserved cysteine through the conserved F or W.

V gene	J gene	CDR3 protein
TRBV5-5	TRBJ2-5	CASSLARDYQETQYF
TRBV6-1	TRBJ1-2	CASSETAAGGWSGYTF
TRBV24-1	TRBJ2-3	CATSDLGLADTQYF
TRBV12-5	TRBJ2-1	CASGLSRGQGNEQFF
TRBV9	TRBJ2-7	CAPREPLHEQYF
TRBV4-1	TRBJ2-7	CASSPRSSYEQYF
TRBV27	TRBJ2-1	CASSLSTGSSYNEQFF
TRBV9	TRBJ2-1	CASSGTGWGNEQFF
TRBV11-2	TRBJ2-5	CASSLSPGGVKETQYF
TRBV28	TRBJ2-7	CASSFPTGTSGLLRDDEQYF
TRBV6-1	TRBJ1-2	CASNWGDRDSGYTF
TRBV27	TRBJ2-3	CASSFGGRSTDTQYF
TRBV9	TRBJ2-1	CASSLFGSDEQFF
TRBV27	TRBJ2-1	CASSSPGQGNEQFF
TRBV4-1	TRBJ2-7	CASSQHSRAGAAYEQYF
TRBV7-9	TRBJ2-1	CASRAPTSVSYNEQFF
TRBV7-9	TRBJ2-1	CASSPSSGNEQFF
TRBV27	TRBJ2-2	CASRFGTGELFF
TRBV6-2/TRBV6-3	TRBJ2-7	CASSYSSGSPYEQYF
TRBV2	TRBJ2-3	CASIADTQYF
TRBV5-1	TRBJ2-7	CASSLGAGTNYEQYF
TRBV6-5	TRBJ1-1	CASSYNAATEAFF
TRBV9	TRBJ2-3	CASSANTGTVGDTQYF
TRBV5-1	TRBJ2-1	CASRSGYEQFF
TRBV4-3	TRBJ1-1	CASSQDRVFTEAFF
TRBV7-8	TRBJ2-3	CASSLVGGPAADTQYF
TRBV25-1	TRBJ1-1	CASSAEDRVVTEAFF
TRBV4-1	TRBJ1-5	CASSQEGGHSNQPQHF
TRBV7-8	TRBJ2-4	CASSFYRGVKNIQYF
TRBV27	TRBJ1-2	CASSPGTGGRYGYTF
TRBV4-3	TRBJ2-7	CASSQEQGVSYEQYF
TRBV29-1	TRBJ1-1	CSALKTEAFF
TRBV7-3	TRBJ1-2	CASSSGQGNYGYTF
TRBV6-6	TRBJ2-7	CASRQDTSYEQYF
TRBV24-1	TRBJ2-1	CATSESVGGNEQFF
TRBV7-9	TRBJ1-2	CASSRSEDYGYTF
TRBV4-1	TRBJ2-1	CASSQGWSGRVNEQFF
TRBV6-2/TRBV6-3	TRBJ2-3	CASSAAGTSTDTQYF
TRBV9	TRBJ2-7	CASSASGYSAKEQYF
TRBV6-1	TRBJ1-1	CASSLGTGGFTEAFF
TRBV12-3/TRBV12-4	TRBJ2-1	CASSPTGASNEQFF
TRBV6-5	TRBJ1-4	CASTYSGTVGIGDEKLFF
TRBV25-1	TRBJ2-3	CASSEEGSLPDTQYF
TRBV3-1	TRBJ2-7	CASSQDPGQGFEQYF
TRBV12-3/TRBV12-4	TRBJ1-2	CASSSNRAFHGYTF
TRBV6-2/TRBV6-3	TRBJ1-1	CASSATGVNTEAFF
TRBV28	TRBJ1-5	CASTSVGRDSNQPQHF